The sequence of this TCR beta chain was determined in a study of identical twins. Healthy Caucasians provided all donations. General observations from the study: Twin pairs had excess sharing that was weaker in beta out-of-frame sequences. High-abundance cord blood beta clonotypes had fewer insertions; memory repertoires showed none.

The germline CDR1 and CDR2 sequences are LNHNV and YYDKDF (reference sequence). Trimming cost V 1 base and J 5 bases, with 11 bases left between them. The CDR3 runs 14 residues. Using its own MiXCR run on the 5' RACE reads, TCRdb lists one record per CDR3 protein. The table shows approximately 490,000 distinct CDR3 sequences, with about a fifth occurring only once. This clonotype was observed a few times. Its antigen is unknown. These data were likewise used in another study, on yellow fever vaccine responses in identical twins.

Specimen: CD4+ T cells sorted from blood. The chain is built from TRBV15 and TRBJ1-1; a weak D match, TRBD1 (5 bases). This TCR was sampled from a woman aged 18 to 35 in good health. DNA for the CDR3: TGTGCCACCAGCAGAGGGGGGGTAAAAACTGAAGCTTTCTTT. Amino acid sequence: CATSRGGVKTEAFF.